Below, 12 T cell receptor beta chains from the same sample are listed, as sequenced in a study of beta chain features in type 1 diabetes. Study-level findings and limits: Moderate yet significant TCRB CDR3 shortening was seen in Type 1 diabetes patients in all four CD4+ subsets.

Of the isolated RNA, all was reverse transcribed, and so the sequenced material was expressed TCRB transcripts. The table came from immunoSEQ multiplex PCR; TCRdb's copy has only in-frame clones and leaves some out. This table holds 400,000 or so clones, around 12% found once. These receptors have no known antigen. Input material: naive CD4+ T cells from blood. These receptors were collected from a woman aged 18-35 years with type 1 diabetes.

The rearrangement links TRBV2 to TRBJ2-1, with D perhaps matching TRBD1 (5 bases). Trimming removed 3 bases at V and 8 bases at J, with 20 bases between. This CDR3 spans 16 amino acids. The V gene's germline CDR1 is SNHLY and CDR2 FYNNEI. DNA for the CDR3: TGTGCCAGCAGTGAGGGGCTAGGCGGCGCAGGCGATGAGCAGTTCTTC. Its protein product is CASSEGLGGAGDEQFF.

This chain connects TRBV4-1 to TRBJ2-7; TRBD1 might be the D (5 bases). CDR1 is MGHRA and CDR2 is YSYEKL in the germline V gene. Trimming shortened V by 2 bases and J by 4 bases, and 12 bases separated the two germline ends. This CDR3 comprises 14 residues. The CDR3 coding sequence is TGCGCCAGCAGCCAACAGGGCAATCCATACGAGCAGTACTTC. This sequence encodes CASSQQGNPYEQYF.

This clone was seen a handful of times. In nucleotides, the CDR3 is TGTGCCAGCAGCTTATCCTCTAAAGGAGTCAAAAACATTCAGTACTTC. Translating gives CASSLSSKGVKNIQYF. This chain links TRBV7-2 with TRBJ2-4; no clear D. There are 16 residues in the CDR3. CDR1 is SGHTA, CDR2 FQGNSA, per germline. The germline V and J ends were trimmed by 2 bases and 3 bases, with 14 bases remaining between them.

This clone was seen more than once but under ten times. The V gene is TRBV4-3, the J gene TRBJ1-4; D remains unclear. There are 13 residues in the CDR3. Germline CDR1 reads LGHNA; CDR2 reads YSLEER. V was clipped by 5 bases and J by 7 bases, with 11 bases between them. The CDR3 coding sequence is TGCGCCAGCAGCTCGCTACCTGTTGAAAAACTGTTTTTT. Its protein product is CASSSLPVEKLFF.

This clone was recorded a few times. V gene TRBV13 combines with J gene TRBJ2-7, with 7 positions matching TRBD1. Germline trimming cut 4 bases from V and 4 bases from J; bases unmatched to any gene: 7. Germline V gene sequence: CDR1 PRHDT, CDR2 FYEKMQ (reference sequence). This CDR3 is built from 14 residues. In nucleotides, the CDR3 is TGTGCCAGCAGCTCATCCGGGACAGCTTACGAGCAGTACTTC. The encoded protein is CASSSSGTAYEQYF.

This clone has more than one count but fewer than ten. This rearrangement joins TRBV12-5 to TRBJ1-6; 8 bases are shared with TRBD1. CDR1 LGHNT and CDR2 FRNRAP come from the germline V gene. CDR3 length: 15 residues. Losses at the gene ends were 1 base for V and 9 bases for J; bases not matched to a gene: 5. CDR3: CASGLGGQGFSPLHF. As DNA, the CDR3 is TGTGCTAGTGGTTTGGGTGGACAGGGTTTTTCACCCCTCCACTTT.

This clone was recorded a few times. The chain carries TRBV7-9 and TRBJ1-1; unclear D gene. With 2 bases removed from V and 3 bases from J, the gap between germline ends came to 13 bases. CDR3 length equals 15 residues. Germline CDR1 and CDR2: SEHNR and FQNEAQ (reference sequence). CDR3 loop: CASSLRQVGYTEAFF. The DNA for the CDR3 is TGTGCCAGCAGCTTACGGCAGGTTGGGTACACTGAAGCTTTCTTT.

The V call is TRBV30, the J call TRBJ2-7, with 8 bases lining up with TRBD2. The CDR3 spans 15 residues. With V trimmed by 2 bases and J by 2 bases, 8 bases remained unmatched. Germline assignment: CDR1 GTSNPN and CDR2 SVGIG (reference sequence). The CDR3 spells CAWSPRGSGTYEQYF. The DNA for the CDR3 is TGTGCCTGGAGTCCACGGGGTAGCGGGACCTACGAGCAGTACTTC.

V usage is TRBV28 and J usage is TRBJ1-2; tentative D call: TRBD1 (5 bases). The V end lost 3 bases, the J end lost 2 bases, and 10 bases lay between the germline ends. The germline CDR1 and CDR2 sequences are MDHEN and SYDVKM. The CDR3 has 14 amino acids. The CDR3 region has the DNA TGTGCCAGCAGTTTGGGAGGGACCAACTATGGCTACACCTTC. Its protein is CASSLGGTNYGYTF.

This clone occurred a few times. The chain has TRBV29-1 and TRBJ2-5; weak D call: TRBD1 (5 bases). The germline V and J ends were trimmed by 6 bases and 10 bases, with 18 bases remaining between them. Germline CDR1 is SQVTM and CDR2 is ANQGSEA. The CDR3 is 12 amino acids. The CDR3 sequence is CSVAHTDRDQYF. For the CDR3, the DNA is TGCAGCGTAGCACACACAGACAGAGACCAGTACTTC.

The V call is TRBV2, the J call TRBJ1-4; D not resolved. With 6 bases removed from V and 3 bases from J, the gap between germline ends came to 14 bases. Germline V gene data show CDR1 as SNHLY and CDR2 as FYNNEI. The CDR3 runs to 15 residues. CDR3 residues: CASRLLVLANEKLFF. As DNA, the CDR3 is TGTGCCAGCAGACTCCTGGTGTTGGCTAATGAAAAACTGTTTTTT.

The CDR3 loop is CASSLVSREGGEQFF. The DNA for the CDR3 is TGTGCCAGCAGCTTAGTATCGCGGGAGGGCGGTGAGCAGTTCTTC. The chain combines TRBV7-2 with TRBJ2-1; 9 bases agree with TRBD2. The ends lost 1 base at V and 9 bases at J; junction bases unmatched: 7. Germline V gene sequence: CDR1 SGHTA, CDR2 FQGNSA. CDR3 length: 15 amino acids.